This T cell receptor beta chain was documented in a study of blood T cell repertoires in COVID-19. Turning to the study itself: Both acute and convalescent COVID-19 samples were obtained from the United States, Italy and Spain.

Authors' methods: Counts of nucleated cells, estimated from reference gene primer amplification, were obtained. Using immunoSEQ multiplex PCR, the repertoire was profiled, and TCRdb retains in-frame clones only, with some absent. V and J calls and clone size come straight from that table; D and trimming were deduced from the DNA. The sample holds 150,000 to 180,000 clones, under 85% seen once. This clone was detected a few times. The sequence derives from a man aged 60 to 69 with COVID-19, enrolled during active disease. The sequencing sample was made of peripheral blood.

The CDR3 loop reads CATSRAPGDSYEQYF. CDR3 bases: TGTGCCACCAGCAGGGCCCCAGGGGACTCCTACGAGCAGTACTTC. This chain joins TRBV15 and TRBJ2-7; weak D call: TRBD1 (6 bases). Looked up from germline, CDR1 is LNHNV and CDR2 is YYDKDF (reference sequence). V was clipped by 3 bases and J by 0 bases, with 12 bases between them. There are 15 residues in the CDR3.